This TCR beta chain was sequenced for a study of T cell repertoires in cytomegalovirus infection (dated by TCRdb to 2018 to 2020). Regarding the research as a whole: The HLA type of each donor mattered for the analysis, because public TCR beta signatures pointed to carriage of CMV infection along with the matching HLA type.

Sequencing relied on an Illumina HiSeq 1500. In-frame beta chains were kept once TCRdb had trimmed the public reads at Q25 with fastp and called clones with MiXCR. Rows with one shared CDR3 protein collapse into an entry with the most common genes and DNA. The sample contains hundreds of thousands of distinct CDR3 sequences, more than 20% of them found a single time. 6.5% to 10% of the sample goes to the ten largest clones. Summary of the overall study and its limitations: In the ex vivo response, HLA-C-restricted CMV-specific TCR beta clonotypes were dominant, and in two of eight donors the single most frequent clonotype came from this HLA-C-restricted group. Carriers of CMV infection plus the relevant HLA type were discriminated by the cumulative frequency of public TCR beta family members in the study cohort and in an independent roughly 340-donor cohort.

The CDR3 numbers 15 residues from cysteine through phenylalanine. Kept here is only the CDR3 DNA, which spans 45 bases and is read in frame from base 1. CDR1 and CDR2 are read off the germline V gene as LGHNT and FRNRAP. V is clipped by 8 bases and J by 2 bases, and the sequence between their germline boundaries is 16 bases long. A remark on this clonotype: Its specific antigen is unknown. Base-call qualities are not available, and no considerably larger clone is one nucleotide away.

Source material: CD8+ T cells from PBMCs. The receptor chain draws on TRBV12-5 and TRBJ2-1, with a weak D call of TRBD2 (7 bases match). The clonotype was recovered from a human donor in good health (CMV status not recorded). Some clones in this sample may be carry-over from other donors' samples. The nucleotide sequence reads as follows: TGTGCTAGTACCGAGGGGGGGCCGGCCTACAATGAGCAGTTCTTC. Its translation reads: CASTEGGPAYNEQFF.